A single sample gave rise to the 30 T cell receptor beta chains below, sequenced in a study of identical twins. MiXCR, applied by TCRdb to the 5' RACE reads, yields one record per CDR3 protein. The sample has 690,000 or so distinct CDR3 sequences; less than 10% are singletons. These data were likewise used in another study, on yellow fever vaccine responses in identical twins.

Sequenced material: PBMCs. These receptors all stem from a woman between 18 and 29 years old in good health.

This clonotype was found a few times. This chain uses TRBV5-1 with TRBJ2-1; D may match TRBD1 or TRBD2 (5 bases each). There are 17 residues in the CDR3. Germline lookup yields CDR1 SGHRS and CDR2 YFSETQ. V gave up 4 bases and J gave up 4 bases, with 21 bases separating them. CDR3 sequence (DNA): TGCGCCAGCAGCCGACCATCCGGGGCCTATCAGTACAATGAGCAGTTCTTC. This codes for CASSRPSGAYQYNEQFF.

The chain joins TRBV19 to TRBJ2-7, with 11 bases fitting TRBD1. CDR3 length equals 16 residues. Trimming at V came to 5 bases and at J to 3 bases, leaving 9 bases not matched to a gene. Per the germline V gene, CDR1 is LNHDA and CDR2 is SQIVND (reference sequence). This CDR3 reads CASSDLRGTGGYEQYF. The CDR3 DNA reads as TGTGCCAGTAGTGACCTCCGCGGGACAGGGGGCTACGAGCAGTACTTC.

In its sample, this clonotype was seen a few times. The rearrangement joins TRBV7-2 to TRBJ2-5, with 8 bases matching TRBD1. Germline lookup yields CDR1 SGHTA and CDR2 FQGNSA. V was clipped by 5 bases and J by 5 bases; unmatched bases: 13. The CDR3 consists of 16 residues. The CDR3 loop reads CASSHRTTGAGETQYF. The CDR3 DNA reads TGTGCCAGCAGCCACCGAACGACAGGGGCGGGGGAGACCCAGTACTTC.

The V gene is TRBV19, the J gene TRBJ2-2; D not certain. The CDR3 totals 14 residues. Germline V gives CDR1 LNHDA, CDR2 SQIVND (reference sequence). V shed 3 bases and J shed 0 bases, with 5 bases lying between them. CDR3 in DNA: TGTGCCAGTAGTATTTCTACGAACACCGGGGAGCTGTTTTTT. Protein product: CASSISTNTGELFF.

There are many counts of this clonotype. The rearrangement joins TRBV6-5 to TRBJ1-1, with D possibly TRBD1 on 5 matching bases. Per the germline V gene, CDR1 is MNHEY and CDR2 is SVGAGI. The CDR3 consists of 15 residues. With 2 bases removed from V and 6 bases from J, the gap between germline ends came to 16 bases. The CDR3 bases are TGTGCCAGCAGTTACCCCGGTGGGCAGGGCGCTGAAGCTTTCTTT. It yields the protein CASSYPGGQGAEAFF.

This clonotype was seen at least ten times. This chain uses TRBV4-3 with TRBJ2-1; 8 positions match TRBD1. With 4 bases clipped from V and 4 bases from J, the junction kept 15 bases outside the gene matches. The CDR3 covers 18 residues. Germline CDR1 is LGHNA and CDR2 is YSLEER. CDR3 DNA: TGCGCCAGCAGCCCCGATTTTACCCAAGACAGGGGATACAATGAGCAGTTCTTC. It encodes CASSPDFTQDRGYNEQFF.

The CDR3 coding sequence is TGTGCCAGCAGTACCCTACTTAGCTCCTACAATGAGCAGTTCTTC. This encodes CASSTLLSSYNEQFF. The chain links TRBV28 to TRBJ2-1, with unresolved D. Trimming shortened V by 5 bases and J by 0 bases, and 11 bases separated the two germline ends. Germline CDR1 reads MDHEN; CDR2 reads SYDVKM. CDR3 length: 15 amino acids.

The V gene is TRBV25-1, the J gene TRBJ1-1, with D tentatively TRBD1 (6 bases). Germline loops: CDR1 MGHDK, CDR2 SYGVNS. The CDR3 runs 14 residues. V was clipped by 3 bases and J by 4 bases, with 12 bases between them. The CDR3 region is CASSDGGLGTEAFF. CDR3 in DNA: TGTGCCAGCAGTGACGGGGGGCTCGGCACTGAAGCTTTCTTT.

The J gene is TRBJ1-1, the V gene TRBV5-6, with D tentatively TRBD1 (5 bases). V lost 1 base to trimming and J lost 7 bases, with 17 bases between them. This CDR3 is built from 15 residues. From germline, CDR1 is SGHDT and CDR2 YYEEEE. This chain's CDR3 is CASSLNLGVLNEAFF. CDR3 sequence (DNA): TGTGCCAGCAGCTTGAATCTGGGGGTATTAAATGAAGCTTTCTTT.

This clonotype was detected ten times or more. The rearrangement joins TRBV24-1 to TRBJ1-2; tentatively, D is TRBD1 (5 bases). CDR3 length equals 15 residues. Germline-derived CDR1 and CDR2 are KGHDR and SFDVKD. V was cut by 3 bases and J by 1 base, with 11 bases left in between. CDR3 protein: CATSDDRGYNYGYTF. Here the CDR3 DNA reads TGTGCCACCAGTGATGACCGGGGGTATAACTATGGCTACACCTTC.

The V gene is TRBV7-9, the J gene TRBJ2-2; 9 nucleotides match TRBD1. V gave up 3 bases and J gave up 4 bases; unmatched junction bases: 6. The V gene's germline CDR1 is SEHNR and CDR2 FQNEAQ (reference sequence). The CDR3 length is 16 residues. In DNA, the CDR3 is TGTGCCAGCAGCTTCACACAGGGGGCGGTCACCGGGGAGCTGTTTTTT. Protein product: CASSFTQGAVTGELFF.

This clonotype was seen many times. The CDR3 loop reads CASSQGQGRNTIYF. The CDR3 nucleotides read TGTGCCAGCAGCCAGGGACAGGGCCGAAACACCATATATTTT. The gene calls are TRBV7-2 and TRBJ1-3; 9 bases are a match to TRBD1. V lost 5 bases, J lost 5 bases, and 4 bases stayed unmatched. Germline V gives CDR1 SGHTA, CDR2 FQGNSA. The CDR3 runs to 14 residues. The full variable domain, its missing parts supplied by reference TRBV7-2 and TRBJ1-3, is GAGVSQSPSNKVTEKGKDVELRCDPISGHTALYWYRQSLGQGLEFLIYFQGNSAPDKSGLPSDRFSAERTGGSVSTLTIQRTQQEDSAVYLCASSQGQGRNTIYFGEGSWLTVV.

This clonotype was detected many times. J is TRBJ2-7 and V is TRBV24-1; no reliable D call. V lost 0 bases, J lost 6 bases, and 17 bases lay in between. The germline CDR1 and CDR2 sequences are KGHDR and SFDVKD. CDR3 length: 16 amino acids. CDR3 protein: CATSDLASSSIAEQYF. The CDR3, as DNA: TGTGCCACCAGTGATTTGGCTTCGTCGTCTATCGCCGAGCAGTACTTC.

The chain joins TRBV20-1 to TRBJ2-1; the D gene is possibly TRBD2 (6 bases). CDR1 DFQATT and CDR2 SNEGSKA come from the germline V gene (reference sequence). The CDR3 is made up of 12 amino acids. V was clipped by 3 bases and J by 8 bases, with 11 bases between them. CDR3 in amino acids: CSARAPSDEQFF. The DNA of the CDR3 is TGCAGTGCTAGGGCCCCTAGCGATGAGCAGTTCTTC.

This clonotype came up many times. In DNA form, the CDR3 reads TGTGCCAGCAGCTTAACCGGGAGCGCCGACGAGCAGTACTTC. Encoded protein: CASSLTGSADEQYF. The chain employs TRBV7-9 and TRBJ2-7; tentative D call: TRBD2 (6 bases). The CDR3 extends over 14 amino acids. The V end was cut by 2 bases, the J end by 5 bases, with 13 bases between. The V gene's germline CDR1 is SEHNR and CDR2 FQNEAQ (reference sequence).

This sequence joins TRBV9 and TRBJ2-3; no clear D gene. Germline CDR1 and CDR2: SGDLS and YYNGEE. The ends were cut back, 4 bases at V and 6 bases at J, with 15 bases in the middle. This CDR3 comprises 14 residues. The CDR3 reads CASSLSGVWDTQYF. The CDR3 DNA reads TGTGCCAGCAGCCTTTCAGGCGTCTGGGATACGCAGTATTTT.

This clonotype has a handful of counts. The V gene is TRBV12-3 or TRBV12-4, the J gene TRBJ2-2, with 8 bases lining up with TRBD2. The CDR3 is 19 residues long. Trimming took 3 bases from V and 1 from J; bases not matched to a gene: 13. CDR3 coding DNA: TGTGCCAGCAGTTTGTCCCGATCCCCGGGAGGGCGGAACACCGGGGAGCTGTTTTTT. Translated, it gives CASSLSRSPGGRNTGELFF.

This chain connects TRBV6-4 to TRBJ2-1, with D perhaps matching TRBD2 (5 bases). CDR3 length: 15 amino acids. V lost 3 bases and J 3 bases, leaving 12 bases between the germline ends. Germline CDR1 reads MRHNA; CDR2 reads SNTAGT. CDR3 amino acids: CASSDTSRDYNEQFF. The CDR3 nucleotides read TGTGCCAGCAGTGATACGAGTCGGGACTACAATGAGCAGTTCTTC.

This clonotype was detected only a few times. The chain joins TRBV5-1 to TRBJ2-7; TRBD1 matches 8 bases. The CDR3 sequence is 15 residues long. The trim removed 3 bases at V and 0 bases at J, leaving 5 bases unmatched. In germline, CDR1 is SGHRS, CDR2 YFSETQ. The CDR3 region is CASSWTGSDSYEQYF. CDR3 in DNA: TGCGCCAGCAGCTGGACAGGGAGTGACTCCTACGAGCAGTACTTC.

This sequence joins TRBV3-1 and TRBJ2-5; TRBD2 aligns across 12 bases. The length of the CDR3 is 16 residues. Per the germline V gene, CDR1 is LGHDT and CDR2 is YNNKEL (reference sequence). Germline trimming cut 7 bases from V and 4 bases from J; bases unmatched to any gene: 10. CDR3 loop: CASTPSPSGGAETQYF. The CDR3 region has the DNA TGTGCCAGCACCCCAAGTCCTAGCGGGGGGGCAGAGACCCAGTACTTC.

This clonotype was picked up a small number of times. The chain employs TRBV9 and TRBJ2-1; 8 nucleotides line up with TRBD2. CDR3 length: 15 amino acids. V lost 2 bases to trimming and J lost 4 bases; unmatched junction nucleotides: 5. The germline CDR1 and CDR2 sequences are SGDLS and YYNGEE. The CDR3 coding sequence is TGTGCCAGCAGCGTCGGGAGGGGGGGGTACAATGAGCAGTTCTTC. Encoded protein: CASSVGRGGYNEQFF. Complete variable domain (other parts from reference TRBV9 and TRBJ2-1): DSGVTQTPKHLITATGQRVTLRCSPRSGDLSVYWYQQSLDQGLQFLIQYYNGEERAKGNILERFSAQQFPDLHSELNLSSLELGDSALYFCASSVGRGGYNEQFFGPGTRLTVL.

This clonotype was counted many times. The gene calls are TRBV12-3 or TRBV12-4 and TRBJ2-3; D is undetermined. V lost 6 bases to trimming and J lost 4 bases, with 20 bases between them. This CDR3 has 16 amino acids. This chain's CDR3 is CASSRGPFKGADTQYF. CDR3 coding DNA: TGTGCCAGCAGCAGAGGACCCTTCAAAGGAGCAGATACGCAGTATTTT.

V is TRBV30 and J is TRBJ2-3, with D unclear. Germline V gene sequence: CDR1 GTSNPN, CDR2 SVGIG (reference sequence). Trimming removed 8 bases from V and 1 base from J, with 19 bases in between. The CDR3 is 15 amino acids. For the CDR3, the DNA is TGTGCCGCAAGCTCGGGTTTGGGCCGCACAGATACGCAGTATTTT. Its protein product is CAASSGLGRTDTQYF.

As to this clonotype: Since a much larger clone is just one base distant, this may be a read error. The chain employs TRBV5-6 and TRBJ2-1; D is unclear. Deletions cut 3 bases from V and 0 bases from J, with 10 bases between. The CDR3 loop spans 15 amino acids. Looked up from germline, CDR1 is SGHDT and CDR2 is YYEEEE. CDR3 residues: CASSSPSHSYNEQFF. The DNA for the CDR3 is TGTGCCAGCAGCTCCCCTAGTCACTCCTACAATGAGCAGTTCTTC.

This clonotype was picked up many times. The rearrangement links TRBV12-3 or TRBV12-4 to TRBJ2-6; D gene unclear. CDR3 length equals 17 residues. Trimming took 2 bases from V and 0 from J, leaving 11 bases between them. In DNA form, the CDR3 reads TGTGCCAGCAGTTTATATGCGGAGAGCTCTGGGGCCAACGTCCTGACTTTC. This gives the protein CASSLYAESSGANVLTF.

This clonotype was recorded many times. J is TRBJ2-1 and V is TRBV9, with a possible D match to TRBD1 (6 bases). V lost 4 bases and J lost 3, with 14 bases in between. CDR1 and CDR2 (germline): SGDLS, YYNGEE. The CDR3 is 15 residues long. In DNA, the CDR3 is TGTGCCAGCAGCCCTCCAGGGGTGCTCTACAATGAGCAGTTCTTC. Amino acids: CASSPPGVLYNEQFF.

This clonotype came up a few times. The V gene is TRBV20-1, the J gene TRBJ2-7; 8 positions match TRBD1. This CDR3 has 13 residues. J was trimmed by 2 bases and V by 4 bases; bases with no gene match: 4. Germline V lookup: CDR1 DFQATT, CDR2 SNEGSKA (reference sequence). The DNA of the CDR3 is TGCAGTGCTATCTCGGACAGGGCCTACGAGCAGTACTTC. Protein: CSAISDRAYEQYF.

This clonotype was observed a handful of times. The rearrangement links TRBV28 to TRBJ2-7, with 8 positions matching TRBD2. This CDR3 spans 14 amino acids. J gave up 5 bases and V 3 bases, and 6 bases lay outside the gene matches. Germline assignment: CDR1 MDHEN and CDR2 SYDVKM. CDR3 protein: CASSFTGGRNEQYF. CDR3 in DNA: TGTGCCAGCAGTTTTACGGGGGGGAGGAACGAGCAGTACTTC.

Here the CDR3 reads CASSQDLRGRNEKLFF. CDR3 in DNA: TGTGCCAGCAGCCAAGATTTGAGGGGGCGGAATGAAAAACTGTTTTTT. The rearrangement uses TRBV3-1 and TRBJ1-4; TRBD1 agrees at 7 bases. This CDR3 comprises 16 residues. V lost 0 bases and J lost 5; bases outside the gene matches: 6. Germline loops: CDR1 LGHDT, CDR2 YNNKEL (reference sequence).

This clonotype was seen at least ten times. The V gene is TRBV3-1, the J gene TRBJ1-2; 7 bases fit TRBD1. CDR1 and CDR2 from the germline V gene are LGHDT and YNNKEL (reference sequence). The CDR3 totals 15 residues. V dropped 1 base and J dropped 1; count of bases not matched to a gene: 3. The CDR3 region has the DNA TGTGCCAGCAGCCAAGGACAGGGAGTTAACTATGGCTACACCTTC. Translated: CASSQGQGVNYGYTF.